The 27 T cell receptor beta chains below all came from one sample that was sequenced in a study of blood T cell repertoires in COVID-19. The protocol was immunoSEQ multiplex PCR, while the TCRdb copy is restricted to in-frame clones and leaves out a portion. The table records fewer than 300,000 clones, 82% of them present only once. The sequencing input was peripheral blood. These receptors all stem from a young woman with acute or convalescent COVID-19.

Points on this clone: No DNA is shown, since the ends of the CDR3 on it are uncertain; the CDR3 is the one TCRdb lists. The J gene is TRBJ2-1, the V gene TRBV7-2; TRBD1, the D gene given by the table, was not confirmed from the DNA. The CDR3 length is 18 residues, termini included. The V gene's germline CDR1 is SGHTA and CDR2 FQGNSA. CDR3 protein: CASSLDRASSSGFHEQFF.

CDR3 coding DNA: TGTGCCAGCAGTGGGGCGTGGGTTTTAGGGATGGATGAAAAACTGTTTTTT. This sequence encodes CASSGAWVLGMDEKLFF. The chain joins TRBV28 to TRBJ1-4; TRBD1 is a possible D gene (5 bases). V dropped 5 bases and J dropped 6 bases, with 22 bases sitting between them. The CDR3 contains 17 residues. CDR1 and CDR2 (germline): MDHEN, SYDVKM.

This sequence joins TRBV27 and TRBJ2-7, with D tentatively TRBD2 (5 bases). CDR1 and CDR2 from the germline V gene are MNHEY and SMNVEV (reference sequence). The CDR3 has 14 residues. V dropped 6 bases and J dropped 9 bases, with 21 bases sitting between them. DNA for the CDR3: TGTGCCAGCAGAATGTTCCTAGCTTCCGACGGGCAGTACTTC. This sequence encodes CASRMFLASDGQYF.

V usage is TRBV28 and J usage is TRBJ2-5; a possible D gene is TRBD1 (6 bases). The germline CDR1 and CDR2 sequences are MDHEN and SYDVKM. Trimming removed 2 bases from V and 4 bases from J, with 11 bases in between. This CDR3 contains 14 residues. In DNA, the CDR3 is TGTGCCAGCAGTTTAGCAGGGGCGAGAGAGACCCAGTACTTC. It translates to CASSLAGARETQYF.

This clone was seen once. The chain carries TRBV30 and TRBJ2-7; D is ambiguous. Germline CDR1 GTSNPN, CDR2 SVGIG (reference sequence). The CDR3 contains 14 residues. Trimming pared 0 bases from V and 2 bases from J, leaving 11 bases between. The CDR3 loop is CAWSVEFSTYEQYF. CDR3 DNA sequence: TGTGCCTGGAGTGTCGAGTTTTCGACCTACGAGCAGTACTTC.

This chain connects TRBV2 to TRBJ2-5; 7 bases align to TRBD2. Per germline, CDR1 SNHLY and CDR2 FYNNEI. J gave up 1 base and V 2 bases, and 4 bases lay outside the gene matches. The CDR3 has 15 residues. DNA of the CDR3: TGTGCCAGCAGTGAACGGGGGGTCCTCCAAGAGACCCAGTACTTC. Translating gives CASSERGVLQETQYF.

CDR3: CASSEEMDGGLFF. The CDR3 bases are TGTGCCAGCAGTGAAGAAATGGACGGAGGACTGTTTTTT. The gene calls are TRBV6-1 and TRBJ1-4; D call uncertain. CDR1 MNHNS and CDR2 SASEGT come from the germline V gene. The V end lost 1 base, the J end lost 13 bases, and 13 bases lay between the germline ends. The CDR3 covers 13 residues.

The rearrangement links TRBV19 to TRBJ2-5, with TRBD1 identical over 8 bases. V was pared by 6 bases and J by 5 bases, with 11 bases of the junction left unmatched. Germline V gene lookup returns CDR1 LNHDA and CDR2 SQIVND (reference sequence). CDR3 length: 15 amino acids. The CDR3 protein is CASSRQGWEGETQYF. The CDR3 DNA reads as TGTGCCAGTAGCCGACAGGGGTGGGAAGGCGAGACCCAGTACTTC.

This clone has only one observation. The V call is TRBV7-4, the J call TRBJ1-3; D is unclear. The CDR3 covers 13 residues. The germline V gene has CDR1 SGHVT and CDR2 SQSDAQ. Deletions cut 5 bases from V and 0 bases from J, with 5 bases between. The CDR3 DNA sequence: TGTGCCAGCAGCAAGAGCTCTGGAAACACCATATATTTT. Amino acids: CASSKSSGNTIYF.

The gene calls are TRBV5-1 and TRBJ1-2; no clear D. Trimming removed 0 bases from V and 8 bases from J, with 14 bases in between. In germline, CDR1 is SGHRS, CDR2 YFSETQ. CDR3 length: 14 residues. Here the CDR3 DNA reads TGCGCCAGCAGCTTGGCCATGGGAGGTGGGGGCTACACCTTC. Amino acids: CASSLAMGGGGYTF.

The rearrangement links TRBV19 to TRBJ2-2; 9 nucleotides line up with TRBD1. V lost 4 bases and J lost 3; bases outside the gene matches: 3. Germline CDR1 LNHDA, CDR2 SQIVND (reference sequence). The CDR3 runs 15 residues. The CDR3: CASSNRGRDTGELFF. CDR3 nucleotides: TGTGCCAGTAGTAACAGGGGGCGCGACACCGGGGAGCTGTTTTTT.

The chain combines TRBV5-1 with TRBJ2-1; possibly TRBD2 for D (6 bases). The CDR3 extends over 15 amino acids. The V end was cut by 0 bases, the J end by 3 bases, with 10 bases between. From germline, CDR1 is SGHRS and CDR2 YFSETQ. As DNA, the CDR3 is TGCGCCAGCAGCTTGGTCACTAGCCTCTACAATGAGCAGTTCTTC. Translating gives CASSLVTSLYNEQFF.

This clone was counted between two and nine times. J is TRBJ2-1 and V is TRBV18; TRBD2 aligns across 9 bases. Unmatched junction bases numbered 11, after V lost 3 bases and J lost 5 bases. CDR1 and CDR2 (germline): KGHSH, LQKENI. The length of the CDR3 is 17 residues. The CDR3 DNA reads TGTGCCAGCTCACCCGGTCTAGCGGGGTCGGGGAACAATGAGCAGTTCTTC. Its translation is CASSPGLAGSGNNEQFF.

The rearrangement uses TRBV28 and TRBJ1-5; weak D call: TRBD1 (5 bases). The germline V and J ends were trimmed by 5 bases and 2 bases, with 16 bases remaining between them. The germline V gene encodes CDR1 MDHEN and CDR2 SYDVKM. The CDR3 consists of 16 residues. The CDR3 spells CASSLDSLEGNQPQHF. CDR3 bases: TGTGCCAGCAGTCTAGACAGCCTCGAGGGCAATCAGCCCCAGCATTTT.

The chain carries TRBV19 and TRBJ1-2; D uncertain. V lost 3 bases to trimming and J lost 2 bases, with 7 bases between them. The CDR3 is 13 residues long. The germline gives CDR1 LNHDA, CDR2 SQIVND (reference sequence). The CDR3 reads CASSMGRNYGYTF. The CDR3 DNA sequence: TGTGCCAGTAGTATGGGGAGGAACTATGGCTACACCTTC.

J is TRBJ1-2 and V is TRBV4-3; D is perhaps TRBD1 (6 bases). In germline, CDR1 is LGHNA, CDR2 YSLEER. Trimming left V 0 bases short and J 4 bases short, with 15 bases between. There are 16 residues in the CDR3. DNA of the CDR3: TGCGCCAGCAGCCAAGATTGGAGTAGAGGGGGCTATGGCTACACCTTC. This gives the protein CASSQDWSRGGYGYTF.

This rearrangement joins TRBV9 to TRBJ2-3, with D possibly matching TRBD2 (7 bases). Per the germline V gene, CDR1 is SGDLS and CDR2 is YYNGEE. Trimming pared 4 bases from V and 3 bases from J, leaving 18 bases between. The CDR3 is 16 amino acids. DNA for the CDR3: TGTGCCAGCAGCCCTAGGGGGGGGGAACCAACAGATACGCAGTATTTT. Residues: CASSPRGGEPTDTQYF.

This chain joins TRBV14 and TRBJ2-1; 13 bases match TRBD2. The J segment lost 9 bases and the V segment lost 4 bases, leaving 9 bases of the junction unmatched. This CDR3 has 16 residues. Germline loops: CDR1 SGHDN, CDR2 FVKESK. The CDR3 protein is CASSRKTSGRPSEQFF. Here the CDR3 DNA reads TGTGCCAGCAGCCGGAAGACTAGCGGGAGGCCTAGTGAGCAGTTCTTC.

V usage is TRBV19 and J usage is TRBJ1-6, with 7 bases aligning to TRBD1. V dropped 2 bases and J dropped 5; count of bases not matched to a gene: 9. The CDR3 has 17 amino acids. The germline V gene has CDR1 LNHDA and CDR2 SQIVND (reference sequence). The CDR3 sequence is CASSISGHRGDNSPLHF. The DNA for the CDR3 is TGTGCCAGTAGTATAAGCGGGCACAGGGGAGATAATTCACCCCTCCACTTT.

The chain couples TRBV15 to TRBJ2-1; 11 nucleotides align to TRBD2. V shed 5 bases and J 4 bases; nucleotides not matched to a gene: 1. In germline, CDR1 is LNHNV, CDR2 YYDKDF (reference sequence). The CDR3 has 14 residues. The DNA for the CDR3 is TGTGCCACCAGCTGGACTAGCGGGTACAATGAGCAGTTCTTC. Protein: CATSWTSGYNEQFF.

The chain employs TRBV27 and TRBJ2-3; the D is unclear. This CDR3 is 15 amino acids long. V dropped 4 bases and J dropped 1 base, with 12 bases sitting between them. From germline, CDR1 is MNHEY and CDR2 SMNVEV (reference sequence). CDR3 sequence reads: CASSSANRGTDTQYF. The DNA of the CDR3 is TGTGCCAGCAGTTCAGCAAACCGGGGCACAGATACGCAGTATTTT.

The chain has TRBV19 and TRBJ1-1; 12 bases agree with TRBD1. Germline loops: CDR1 LNHDA, CDR2 SQIVND (reference sequence). The CDR3 runs 14 residues. The junction had 5 bases not matched to a gene; V was cut back by 5 bases and J by 7 bases. The CDR3 DNA reads TGTGCCAGTAGTCCCGGGACAGGGGGCATTGAAGCTTTCTTT. Protein sequence: CASSPGTGGIEAFF.

This clone was observed a single time. V and J are TRBV7-6 and TRBJ2-5; TRBD2 agrees at 11 bases. V lost 1 base and J lost 0; bases outside the gene matches: 7. CDR3 length: 18 amino acids. Per germline, CDR1 SGHVS and CDR2 FNYEAQ. The CDR3 DNA sequence: TGTGCCAGCAGCTTAGTTTTAGCGGGAGGGTGGGACCAAGAGACCCAGTACTTC. This translates into CASSLVLAGGWDQETQYF. Full variable domain (remainder filled in from reference TRBV7-6 and TRBJ2-5): GAGVSQSPRYKVTKRGQDVALRCDPISGHVSLYWYRQALGQGPEFLTYFNYEAQQDKSGLPNDRFSAERPEGSISTLTIQRTEQRDSAMYRCASSLVLAGGWDQETQYFGPGTRLLVL.

The V call is TRBV9, the J call TRBJ2-7; maybe TRBD1 (6 bases). Germline CDR1 is SGDLS and CDR2 is YYNGEE. V was cut by 3 bases and J by 3 bases, with 10 bases left in between. The CDR3 is 13 residues long. The CDR3 reads CASSDQGNYEQYF. The CDR3 DNA sequence: TGTGCCAGCAGCGATCAGGGGAACTACGAGCAGTACTTC.

The chain joins TRBV6-2 or TRBV6-3 to TRBJ2-2; 11 bases fit TRBD2. The CDR3 covers 17 residues. Germline CDR1 reads MNHEY; CDR2 reads SVGEGT. J gave up 3 bases and V 2 bases, and 5 bases lay outside the gene matches. This CDR3 reads CASSYVEGLADTGELFF. CDR3 coding DNA: TGTGCCAGCAGTTACGTAGAGGGACTAGCGGACACCGGGGAGCTGTTTTTT.

The J gene is TRBJ2-7, the V gene TRBV7-2; TRBD1 aligns across 10 bases. Germline V gene sequence: CDR1 SGHTA, CDR2 FQGNSA. The J segment lost 13 bases and the V segment lost 2 bases, leaving 11 bases of the junction unmatched. The CDR3 covers 14 residues. CDR3 in DNA: TGTGCCAGCAGCTTACCCGGGACAGGGGCCGGACTATACTTC. Its protein is CASSLPGTGAGLYF.

The chain combines TRBV15 with TRBJ2-7; the match to TRBD1 covers 9 bases. Germline CDR1 and CDR2: LNHNV and YYDKDF (reference sequence). The CDR3 length is 15 residues. V was clipped by 6 bases and J by 3 bases; unmatched bases: 9. CDR3 amino acids: CATSSPGQGFYEQYF. CDR3 DNA sequence: TGTGCCACCAGTAGCCCGGGACAGGGCTTCTACGAGCAGTACTTC. Variable domain in full (rest from reference TRBV15 and TRBJ2-7): DAMVIQNPRYQVTQFGKPVTLSCSQTLNHNVMYWYQQKSSQAPKLLFHYYDKDFNNEADTPDNFQSRRPNTSFCFLDIRSPGLGDTAMYLCATSSPGQGFYEQYFGPGTRLTVT.